A selection of T cell receptor beta chains follows, all from one sample in a study of T cell responses to AZD1222 COVID-19 vaccine. Generated by immunoSEQ multiplex PCR, the TCRdb table keeps only in-frame clones and is missing some. The sample contains tens of thousands of clones, 70% to 90% of which appear only once. Sequenced here: peripheral blood, sampled 28 days after the second AZD1222 dose. The receptors here all came from an adult who received the AZD1222 COVID-19 vaccine. Both conserved end residues are part of each CDR3. A D gene is named only where the DNA matches it firmly. Clone sizes are given selectively: once, few, many, or a class where the clone is expanded.

v_gene: TRBV12-3/TRBV12-4; d_gene: .; j_gene: TRBJ1-2; abundance: few; CDR3aa: CASSTKDSYGYTF; CDR3nt: TGTGCCAGCAGCACTAAAGACAGCTATGGCTACACCTTC
v_gene: TRBV24-1; d_gene: .; j_gene: TRBJ1-5; abundance: .; CDR3aa: CATSDRGHLWPQHF; CDR3nt: TGTGCCACCAGTGATCGGGGCCACTTATGGCCCCAGCATTTT
v_gene: TRBV7-9; d_gene: .; j_gene: TRBJ2-7; abundance: .; CDR3aa: CASSLDLDREQYF; CDR3nt: TGTGCCAGCAGCTTAGATCTGGACCGCGAGCAGTACTTC
v_gene: TRBV29-1; d_gene: .; j_gene: TRBJ2-5; abundance: .; CDR3aa: CSAREKKETQYF; CDR3nt: TGCAGCGCCCGCGAGAAAAAAGAGACCCAGTACTTC
v_gene: TRBV5-4; d_gene: .; j_gene: TRBJ2-5; abundance: .; CDR3aa: CASSLEGVETQYF; CDR3nt: TGTGCCAGCAGCTTGGAAGGGGTCGAGACCCAGTACTTC
v_gene: TRBV29-1; d_gene: .; j_gene: TRBJ1-5; abundance: .; CDR3aa: CSVKQGLEDQPQHF; CDR3nt: TGCAGCGTGAAACAGGGCCTAGAAGATCAGCCCCAGCATTTT
v_gene: TRBV7-9; d_gene: .; j_gene: TRBJ1-1; abundance: .; CDR3aa: CASSLEIKMNTEAFF; CDR3nt: TGTGCCAGCAGCTTAGAGATAAAAATGAACACTGAAGCTTTCTTT
v_gene: TRBV28; d_gene: TRBD1; j_gene: TRBJ2-2; abundance: .; CDR3aa: CASSRGRGTGELFF; CDR3nt: TGTGCCAGTTCCAGGGGGCGGGGAACCGGGGAGCTGTTTTTT
v_gene: TRBV6-5; d_gene: TRBD1; j_gene: TRBJ1-3; abundance: .; CDR3aa: CASSQGAYGNTIYF; CDR3nt: TGTGCCAGCAGCCAGGGGGCTTATGGAAACACCATATATTTT
v_gene: TRBV7-9; d_gene: .; j_gene: TRBJ1-5; abundance: .; CDR3aa: CASSLERDQPQHF; CDR3nt: TGTGCCAGCAGCTTAGAGCGTGATCAGCCCCAGCATTTT